This T cell receptor (beta chain) was captured by sequencing in a study of T cells in Graves' hyperthyroidism and ophthalmopathy. Regions amplified from RNA transcripts were the TCR beta CDR3 regions. First-round RT-PCR of the TCR CDR3 relied on the HTBI primer set. TCRdb passed the multiplex PCR reads through MiXCR, listing each CDR3 protein once. Seen here are 300,000 to 450,000 distinct CDR3 sequences, 15% to 19% observed once, and the top ten hold 28%. The V end was cut by 5 bases, the J end by 4 bases, with 14 bases between. This CDR3 spans 15 amino acids. CDR1 is SEHNR, CDR2 FQNEAQ, per germline (reference sequence). This clonotype was detected only once.

The rearrangement links TRBV7-9 to TRBJ1-4; D unresolved. The specimen was blood. This TCR came from a woman aged 18-29 years with Graves' hyperthyroidism that later progressed to Graves' ophthalmopathy. The CDR3 spells CASSVGLLINEKLFF. CDR3 DNA: TGTGCCAGCAGCGTGGGTCTTCTTATTAATGAAAAACTGTTTTTT.